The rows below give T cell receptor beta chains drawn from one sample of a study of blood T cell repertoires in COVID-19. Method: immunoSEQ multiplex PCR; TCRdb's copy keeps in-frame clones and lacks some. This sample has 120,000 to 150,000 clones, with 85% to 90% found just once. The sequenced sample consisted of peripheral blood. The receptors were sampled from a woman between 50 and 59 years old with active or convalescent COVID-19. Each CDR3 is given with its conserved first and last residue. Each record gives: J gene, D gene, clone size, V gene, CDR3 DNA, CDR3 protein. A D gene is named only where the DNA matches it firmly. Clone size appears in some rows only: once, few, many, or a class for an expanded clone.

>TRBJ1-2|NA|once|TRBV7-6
TGTGCCAGCAGCTCACTGGCTCAGGGGTATGGCTACACCTTC
CASSSLAQGYGYTF
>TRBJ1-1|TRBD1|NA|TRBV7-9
TGTGCCAGCAGCTCGACAGGGGGCAACACTGAAGCTTTCTTT
CASSSTGGNTEAFF
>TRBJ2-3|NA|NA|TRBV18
TGTGCCAGCTCACCGAGGGCGGTGCCTAGCACAGATACGCAGTATTTT
CASSPRAVPSTDTQYF
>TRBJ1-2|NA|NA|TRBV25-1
TGTGCCAGCAGTGCCCAGATAGGGGAAGGCTACACCTTC
CASSAQIGEGYTF
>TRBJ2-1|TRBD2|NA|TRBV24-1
TGTGCCACCAGTGACGGCGGGACTAGCGGGAGGGCAAAGCAGTTCTTC
CATSDGGTSGRAKQFF
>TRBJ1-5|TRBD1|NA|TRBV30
TGTGCTTTACAGGGGAAAAATCAGCCCCAGCATTTT
CALQGKNQPQHF
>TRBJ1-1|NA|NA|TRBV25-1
TGTGCCAGCAGTGCCAGGGGCGCTTCGTCTGAAGCTTTCTTT
CASSARGASSEAFF
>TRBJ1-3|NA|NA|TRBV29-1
TGCAGCGTTGGGGGCAGGGTGGGTGGAAACACCATATATTTT
CSVGGRVGGNTIYF
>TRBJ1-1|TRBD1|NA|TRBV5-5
TGTGCCAGCAGCTTACGTCAGGGGGTAAGGGACACTGAAGCTTTCTTT
CASSLRQGVRDTEAFF
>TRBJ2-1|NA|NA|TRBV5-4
TGTGCCAGCAGCTCAATGACTGGCGGTCGACGATATACCTACAATGAGCAGTTCTTC
CASSSMTGGRRYTYNEQFF
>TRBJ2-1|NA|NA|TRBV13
TGTGCCAGCAGCTTAGGCCCGCGGCCCGGCGCCTACAATGAGCAGTTCTTC
CASSLGPRPGAYNEQFF
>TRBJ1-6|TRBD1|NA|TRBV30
TGTGCCTGGACCTGGGACAGGGGCATCTCCTATAATTCACCCCTCCACTTT
CAWTWDRGISYNSPLHF
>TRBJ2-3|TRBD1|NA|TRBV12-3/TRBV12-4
TGTGCCAGCAGTTCCGACAGGGGAGATACGCAGTATTTT
CASSSDRGDTQYF
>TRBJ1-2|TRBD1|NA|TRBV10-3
TGTGCCATCAGTGATCAGGACAGGGGGGAGCACTATGGCTACACCTTC
CAISDQDRGEHYGYTF
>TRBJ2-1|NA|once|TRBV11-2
TGTGCCAGCAGCCCGCCTAGACGTAGCTCCTACAATGAGCAGTTCTTC
CASSPPRRSSYNEQFF
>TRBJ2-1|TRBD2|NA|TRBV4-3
TGCGCCAGCAGCCTAAGCGGGAGGCCGTCCTACAATGAGCAGTTCTTC
CASSLSGRPSYNEQFF
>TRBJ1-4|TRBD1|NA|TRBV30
TGTGCCTGGAGTGGGACAGGGCAGGAGGAAAAACTGTTTTTT
CAWSGTGQEEKLFF
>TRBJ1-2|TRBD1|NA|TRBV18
TGTGCCAGCTCACCCTCAGGGGGCGGCTATGGCTACACCTTC
CASSPSGGGYGYTF
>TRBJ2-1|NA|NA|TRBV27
TGTGCCAGCAGTTTTTCCAGCGGCTCCTACAATGAGCAGTTCTTC
CASSFSSGSYNEQFF
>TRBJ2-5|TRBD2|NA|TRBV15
TGTGCCACCAGCAGGTCGAGCGGGGGTTCCCAAGAGACCCAGTACTTC
CATSRSSGGSQETQYF
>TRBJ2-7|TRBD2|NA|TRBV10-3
TGTGCCATATCTTCAGGCAGGAGGCTAGCGGGAGTGAACGAGCAGTACTTC
CAISSGRRLAGVNEQYF
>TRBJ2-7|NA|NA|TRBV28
TGTGCCAGCAACCCAGGGACCTACGAGCAGTACTTC
CASNPGTYEQYF
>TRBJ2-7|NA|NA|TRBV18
TGTGCCAGCTCACCACCGGTCGGCAGCGCCTACGAGCAGTACTTC
CASSPPVGSAYEQYF
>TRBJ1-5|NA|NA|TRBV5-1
TGCGCCAGCAGCTTGGCCCCACGGGGGGAGCCCCAGCATTTT
CASSLAPRGEPQHF
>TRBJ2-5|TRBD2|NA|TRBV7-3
TGTGCCAGCAGCCCAGGACTAGCGGGGGGAGGGTCGCAAGAGACCCAGTACTTC
CASSPGLAGGGSQETQYF
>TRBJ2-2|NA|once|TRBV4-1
TGCGCCAGCAGCCAAGATCCTTCCCGTTTGGGAGCGGGCACCGGGGAGCTGTTTTTT
CASSQDPSRLGAGTGELFF
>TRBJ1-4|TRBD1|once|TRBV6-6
TGTGCCAGCTTGGACTCAGGGGGCGCCGGCGAAAAACTGTTTTTT
CASLDSGGAGEKLFF
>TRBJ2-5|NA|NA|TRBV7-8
TGTGCCAGCAGCTTAGCGGGGCAGGGAGGCGGGACCCAGTACTTC
CASSLAGQGGGTQYF
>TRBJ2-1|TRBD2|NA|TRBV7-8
TGTGCCAGCAGCCCTCGACTAGCGGGGGGGGGAAATGAGCAGTTCTTC
CASSPRLAGGGNEQFF
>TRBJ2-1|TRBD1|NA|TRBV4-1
TGCGCCAGCAGCCAGGGACCGGGACAGGGGTACAATGAGCAGTTCTTC
CASSQGPGQGYNEQFF
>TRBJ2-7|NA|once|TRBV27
TGTGCCAGCAGTTCCCGGAGAATGGGTGAGCAGTACTTC
CASSSRRMGEQYF
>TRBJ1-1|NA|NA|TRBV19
TGTGCCAGTAGTATGACAAAGAACACTGAAGCTTTCTTT
CASSMTKNTEAFF
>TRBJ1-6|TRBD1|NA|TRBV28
TGTGCCAGCAGTTTCTCCGGGACAGGGTACTCCTATAATTCACCCCTCCACTTT
CASSFSGTGYSYNSPLHF
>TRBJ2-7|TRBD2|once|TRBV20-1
TGCAGTGCTAGTCGAGCGGGAGTACCGGAAGAGCAGTACTTC
CSASRAGVPEEQYF
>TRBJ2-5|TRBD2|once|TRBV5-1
TGCGCCAGCAGCTTTAGCGGGGGTAGACAAGAGACCCAGTACTTC
CASSFSGGRQETQYF
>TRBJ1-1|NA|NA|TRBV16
TGTGCCAGCACCTACAGGGCGAACACTGAAGCTTTCTTT
CASTYRANTEAFF
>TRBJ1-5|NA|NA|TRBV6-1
TGTGCCAGCAGTGAGAGGGGGAAAAGACAGCCCCAGCATTTT
CASSERGKRQPQHF
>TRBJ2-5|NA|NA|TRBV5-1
TGCGCCAGCAGCCCGGGCGGCTGGGAGAAGGAGACCCAGTACTTC
CASSPGGWEKETQYF
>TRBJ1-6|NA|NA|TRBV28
TGTGCCAGCCGACCCCCAAAAGGTGGGGCTAATAATTCACCCCTCCACTTT
CASRPPKGGANNSPLHF
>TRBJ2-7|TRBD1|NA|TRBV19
TGTGCCAGTAGTCAATCGGGCGCGAGAGGGGGCTATGGTAGCTCCTACGAGCAGTACTTC
CASSQSGARGGYGSSYEQYF
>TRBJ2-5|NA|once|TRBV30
TGTGCCTGGAGTGTCGGGGGGCGAGAGACCCAGTACTTC
CAWSVGGRETQYF
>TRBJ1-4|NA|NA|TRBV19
TGTGCCAGTAGTATGGGCAGGGGTCATACAACTAATGAAAAACTGTTTTTT
CASSMGRGHTTNEKLFF
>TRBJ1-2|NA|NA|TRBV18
TGTGCCAGCTCACCACAGGGGACTGGGAGCTATGGCTACACCTTC
CASSPQGTGSYGYTF
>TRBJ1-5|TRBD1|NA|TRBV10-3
TGTGCCATCAGTGGGACAGGGGGGGATCAGCCCCAGCATTTT
CAISGTGGDQPQHF
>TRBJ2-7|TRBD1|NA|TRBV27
TGTGCCAGCAGTTTCGACAGGGGCTCCTACGAGCAGTACTTC
CASSFDRGSYEQYF
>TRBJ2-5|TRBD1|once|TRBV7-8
TGTGCCAGCAGCTTATATACAGGGGGAGAGACCCAGTACTTC
CASSLYTGGETQYF
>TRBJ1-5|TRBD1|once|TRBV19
TGTGCCAGTAGGGACAGGGATAGCAATCAGCCCCAGCATTTT
CASRDRDSNQPQHF
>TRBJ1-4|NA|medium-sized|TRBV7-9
TGTGCCAGCCAAGAAGGTCTCGGCAGGGGAAATGAAAAACTGTTTTTT
CASQEGLGRGNEKLFF
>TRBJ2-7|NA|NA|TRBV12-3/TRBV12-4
TGTGCCAGCACCCTGGAGATTACGGGGGAGCAGTACTTC
CASTLEITGEQYF
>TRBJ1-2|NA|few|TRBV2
TGTGCCAGCAGTGAACAGAACTATGGCTACACCTTC
CASSEQNYGYTF
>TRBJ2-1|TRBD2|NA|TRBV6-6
TGTGCCAGCAGTCCTGGCGGTAGCGGGGGGCTCTACAATGAGCAGTTCTTC
CASSPGGSGGLYNEQFF